Listed below are T cell receptor beta chains from one sample, sequenced in a study of OX40 agonist ivuxolimab in advanced cancers. Profiled with immunoSEQ multiplex PCR; TCRdb holds only in-frame clones, not every one. There are tens of thousands of clones in the sample; approximately 83% occur only once, and around 20% lies in the top ten. Here the sequenced sample was CD4+ or CD8+ T cells sorted from blood, taken in a trial of the OX40 agonist ivuxolimab. The source is an adult with an advanced solid tumor such as melanoma, head and neck, liver or kidney cancer. Both conserved end residues are part of each CDR3. D genes are given only for firm matches. Expanded clones get a size class; other rows say once, few or many, or leave the size out.

J,V,size,D,CDR3,DNA
TRBJ2-3,TRBV6-4,-,TRBD2,CASSVSSGGVDTQYF,TGTGCCAGCAGTGTCTCTAGCGGGGGAGTGGATACGCAGTATTTT
TRBJ1-3,TRBV5-6,few,-,CASSYRAPRSGNTIYF,TGTGCCAGCAGCTACAGGGCCCCTCGCTCTGGAAACACCATATATTTT
TRBJ2-1,TRBV7-3,medium-sized,TRBD2,CASSLSLTSGNEQFF,TGTGCCAGCAGCTTATCCCTGACTAGCGGGAATGAGCAGTTCTTC
TRBJ1-6,TRBV9,-,-,CASSVQGLGSPLHF,TGTGCCAGCAGCGTTCAGGGGTTGGGGTCACCCCTCCACTTT
TRBJ1-1,TRBV4-1,-,-,CASSQEQRNTEAFF,TGCGCCAGCAGCCAAGAACAGAGGAACACTGAAGCTTTCTTT
TRBJ2-1,TRBV15,-,TRBD2,CATSIGTSGYNEQFF,TGTGCCACCAGCATCGGGACTAGCGGATACAATGAGCAGTTCTTC
TRBJ2-7,TRBV2,-,-,CASSVYEQYF,TGTGCCAGCAGCGTTTACGAGCAGTACTTC
TRBJ2-7,TRBV19,-,-,CASSIGISYEQYF,TGTGCCAGTAGTATCGGGATCTCCTACGAGCAGTACTTC
TRBJ2-7,TRBV19,large,TRBD1,CASSTWTGIYEQYF,TGTGCCAGTAGTACATGGACAGGGATCTACGAGCAGTACTTC
TRBJ2-1,TRBV27,-,-,CASSFRGSYNEQFF,TGTGCCAGCAGTTTCCGGGGTTCCTACAATGAGCAGTTCTTC
TRBJ1-2,TRBV6-5,-,-,CASSYSGAYGYTF,TGTGCCAGCAGTTACTCCGGGGCATATGGCTACACCTTC
TRBJ1-3,TRBV7-8,-,TRBD1,CASSSDRTGPGNTIYF,TGTGCCAGCAGCTCAGACCGGACAGGGCCCGGAAACACCATATATTTT
TRBJ2-3,TRBV6-5,-,-,CASSRSGASTDTQYF,TGTGCCAGCTCCCGCTCCGGTGCTAGCACAGATACGCAGTATTTT
TRBJ2-5,TRBV2,-,-,CASMGPRAETQYF,TGTGCCAGCATGGGCCCCCGGGCGGAGACCCAGTACTTC
TRBJ1-4,TRBV18,-,-,CASCNQGGEKLFF,TGTGCCAGCTGCAACCAAGGGGGTGAAAAACTGTTTTTT
TRBJ1-1,TRBV2,few,-,CASRRSSTEAFF,TGTGCCAGTCGACGATCTTCGACTGAAGCTTTCTTT
TRBJ2-5,TRBV7-8,-,TRBD2,CASRLWGTSGETQYF,TGTGCCAGCAGACTATGGGGGACTAGTGGTGAGACCCAGTACTTC
TRBJ2-7,TRBV15,-,TRBD2,CATSPRGLAGSEQYF,TGTGCCACCAGCCCCCGGGGACTAGCGGGAAGCGAGCAGTACTTC
TRBJ2-3,TRBV6-1,-,-,CASSAGLTDTQYF,TGTGCCAGCAGTGCCGGTCTAACAGATACGCAGTATTTT
TRBJ2-5,TRBV5-6,-,-,CASSSRGQETQYF,TGTGCCAGCAGCTCGAGGGGGCAAGAGACCCAGTACTTC
TRBJ2-7,TRBV9,-,-,CASSVEGPAVEQYF,TGTGCCAGCAGCGTAGAGGGTCCGGCGGTCGAGCAGTACTTC
TRBJ2-2,TRBV5-4,-,-,CASSSPTNTGELFF,TGTGCCAGCAGCAGCCCGACTAACACCGGGGAGCTGTTTTTT
TRBJ2-1,TRBV5-1,-,TRBD2,CASSSREGNEQFF,TGCGCCAGCAGCTCTCGGGAGGGCAATGAGCAGTTCTTC
TRBJ2-2,TRBV27,-,TRBD2,CASSLRTSTGELFF,TGTGCCAGCAGTTTGCGGACTAGCACCGGGGAGCTGTTTTTT
TRBJ1-2,TRBV5-8,-,TRBD1,CASSPLPGGGYTF,TGTGCCAGCAGCCCCCTTCCAGGGGGTGGCTACACCTTC
TRBJ1-1,TRBV7-9,-,TRBD1,CASSFPGQDIPNTEAFF,TGTGCCAGCAGCTTTCCGGGACAGGACATCCCGAACACTGAAGCTTTCTTT
TRBJ2-3,TRBV27,-,-,CASSGVGGEGWDTQYF,TGTGCCAGCAGTGGAGTTGGGGGAGAGGGGTGGGATACGCAGTATTTT
TRBJ1-2,TRBV19,-,-,CASSISEGANYGYTF,TGTGCCAGTAGTATTTCGGAGGGAGCTAACTATGGCTACACCTTC
TRBJ1-1,TRBV6-6,few,-,CASSYRGDTEAFF,TGTGCCAGCAGTTATCGGGGGGACACTGAAGCTTTCTTT
TRBJ2-7,TRBV7-9,once,TRBD1,CASSLGQVYEQYF,TGTGCCAGCAGCCTCGGACAGGTTTACGAGCAGTACTTC
TRBJ2-7,TRBV5-4,-,-,CASSAAGLAGHEQYF,TGTGCCAGCAGCGCCGCGGGACTCGCCGGCCACGAGCAGTACTTC
TRBJ2-7,TRBV30,-,TRBD1,CACYPGQDSYEQYF,TGTGCCTGTTACCCGGGACAGGATTCCTACGAGCAGTACTTC
TRBJ2-3,TRBV7-9,-,-,CASSTLAGTQYF,TGTGCCAGCAGCACACTAGCTGGTACGCAGTATTTT
TRBJ1-1,TRBV27,once,TRBD1,CASRTGLTEAFF,TGTGCCAGCAGGACAGGGTTGACTGAAGCTTTCTTT
TRBJ2-5,TRBV7-8,once,-,CASSSQWQGLRETQYF,TGTGCCAGCAGCTCCCAATGGCAGGGCCTAAGGGAGACCCAGTACTTC
TRBJ2-3,TRBV9,-,TRBD2,CASSPVHGTSGESTDTQYF,TGTGCCAGCAGCCCAGTTCATGGGACTAGCGGGGAAAGCACAGATACGCAGTATTTT
TRBJ2-3,TRBV6-5,-,TRBD2,CASERGAGTDTQYF,TGTGCCAGCGAGCGGGGGGCGGGCACAGATACGCAGTATTTT
TRBJ1-5,TRBV6-6,-,-,CASRKNSNQPQHF,TGTGCCAGCAGGAAGAATAGCAATCAGCCCCAGCATTTT
TRBJ2-5,TRBV4-2,-,-,CASSQEGQRGETQYF,TGTGCCAGCAGCCAAGAAGGCCAGCGTGGAGAGACCCAGTACTTC
TRBJ1-1,TRBV11-2,once,-,CASSLGGDTEAFF,TGTGCCAGCAGCTTAGGAGGGGACACTGAAGCTTTCTTT
TRBJ2-2,TRBV10-2,-,TRBD2,CASRVGGSSAGELFF,TGCGCCAGCCGCGTCGGCGGGAGTAGCGCCGGGGAGCTGTTTTTT
TRBJ1-4,TRBV7-6,-,-,CASSPRATNEKLFF,TGTGCCAGCAGCCCCAGGGCTACTAATGAAAAACTGTTTTTT
TRBJ2-7,TRBV27,-,-,CASSLPGRHYEQYF,TGTGCCAGCAGTTTACCCGGCCGTCACTACGAGCAGTACTTC
TRBJ1-5,TRBV9,-,-,CASSPGGVSNQPQHF,TGTGCCAGCAGCCCCGGTGGGGTGAGCAATCAGCCCCAGCATTTT
TRBJ2-7,TRBV27,-,-,CASSRSGLFNEQYF,TGTGCCAGCAGTCGTTCGGGACTCTTCAACGAGCAGTACTTC
TRBJ2-1,TRBV21-1,-,-,CASSKPRDPTGPSPNNEQFF,TGTGCCAGCAGCAAACCGCGCGACCCCACCGGGCCTAGCCCGAACAATGAGCAGTTCTTC
TRBJ2-7,TRBV7-9,-,-,CASSFSTGSPYEQYF,TGTGCCAGCAGCTTTTCGACAGGTTCCCCTTACGAGCAGTACTTC
TRBJ2-5,TRBV10-3,-,TRBD2,CAIRGAGGPVETQYF,TGTGCCATCAGAGGAGCGGGAGGGCCGGTTGAGACCCAGTACTTC
TRBJ1-1,TRBV7-3,once,-,CASSHTGNLHSNTEAFF,TGTGCCAGCAGCCACACAGGGAATTTGCACTCTAACACTGAAGCTTTCTTT